The 28 T cell receptor beta chains below were found in one sample sequenced in a study of human T cells and chemical hapten exposure. One entry per CDR3 protein results from TCRdb running MiXCR on the RACE reads. The repertoire includes roughly 200,000 distinct CDR3 sequences, 20% to 25% of them detected once, and approximately 6.7% sits in the top ten. Time point noted: patch test 1, 2 weeks after DPC sensitization. Treatment in this sample: therapeutic diphenylcyclopropenone sensitization with weekly scalp DPC. The sample was whole blood, taken in connection with sensitization to the hapten diphenylcyclopropenone (DPC). These receptors all come from a woman between 45 and 60 years old with alopecia areata. Some clones in this sample may be carry-over from other donors' samples.

This clonotype was counted between two and nine times. The chain combines TRBV5-1 with TRBJ2-7; no clear D. CDR3 length: 12 residues. V gave up 4 bases and J gave up 3 bases, with 8 bases separating them. Per the germline V gene, CDR1 is SGHRS and CDR2 is YFSETQ. CDR3: CASSSFSYEQYF. In nucleotides, the CDR3 is TGCGCCAGCAGCAGCTTTAGCTACGAGCAGTACTTC. Full variable domain (missing parts from reference TRBV5-1 and TRBJ2-7): KAGVTQTPRYLIKTRGQQVTLSCSPISGHRSVSWYQQTPGQGLQFLFEYFSETQRNKGNFPGRFSGRQFSNSRSEMNVSTLELGDSALYLCASSSFSYEQYFGPGTRLTVT.

This clonotype was counted only a few times. This chain links TRBV12-3 or TRBV12-4 with TRBJ1-6; D gene unclear. The ends were cut back, 3 bases at V and 4 bases at J, with 7 bases in the middle. This CDR3 is built from 14 residues. CDR3 protein: CASSFSVYNSPLHF. The CDR3, as DNA: TGTGCCAGCAGTTTCTCGGTTTATAATTCACCCCTCCACTTT.

This rearrangement joins TRBV20-1 to TRBJ2-7; weak D call: TRBD2 (6 bases). This CDR3 is built from 16 residues. Trimming removed 0 bases from V and 2 bases from J, with 17 bases in between. In germline, CDR1 is DFQATT, CDR2 SNEGSKA (reference sequence). In DNA, the CDR3 is TGCAGTGCTAGAGACGGGAGACCGCTCGAACCCTACGAGCAGTACTTC. Protein sequence: CSARDGRPLEPYEQYF.

The CDR3 sequence is CASALKLLNIQYF. The CDR3 DNA is TGTGCCAGCGCGTTGAAACTTCTGAACATTCAGTACTTC. The chain carries TRBV27 and TRBJ2-4; D is unclear. V dropped 8 bases and J dropped 7 bases, with 15 bases sitting between them. Germline V gene data show CDR1 as MNHEY and CDR2 as SMNVEV (reference sequence). The CDR3 runs to 13 residues.

The chain joins TRBV27 to TRBJ1-2, with 7 bases lining up with TRBD1. With V trimmed by 3 bases and J by 8 bases, 9 bases remained unmatched. This CDR3 region has 14 residues. Per the germline V gene, CDR1 is MNHEY and CDR2 is SMNVEV (reference sequence). The CDR3 bases are TGTGCCAGCAGTTTCTCGACAGGGATGGTAGGCTACACCTTC. Amino acids: CASSFSTGMVGYTF.

Only a few counts were recorded for this clonotype. One junction end does not reproduce the germline sequence, and a read error may be involved. The rearrangement links TRBV7-7 to TRBJ2-5; no firm D call. The CDR3 extends over 14 amino acids. Germline CDR1 and CDR2: SSHAT and FNYEAQ (reference sequence). The CDR3 region has the DNA TGTGCTAGCAGCCCTTATGGGTACCAAGAGACCCAGTACTTC. Amino acid sequence: CASSPYGYQETQYF.

V and J are TRBV19 and TRBJ1-2; D gene unclear. The V end lost 8 bases, the J end lost 8 bases, and 21 bases lay between the germline ends. Germline assignment: CDR1 LNHDA and CDR2 SQIVND (reference sequence). The CDR3 is 14 amino acids. CDR3 in DNA: TGTGCCAGTCAACCGGGCCCCCTTGGATGGGGCTACACCTTC. Residues: CASQPGPLGWGYTF.

The chain recombines TRBV6-6 with TRBJ2-1, with 8 bases aligning to TRBD1. Germline CDR1 and CDR2: MNHNY and SVGAGI (reference sequence). The CDR3 runs 14 residues. The V and J ends lost 4 bases and 7 bases, in that order; junction bases with no gene match: 6. For the CDR3, the DNA is TGTGCCAGCAGTTTTCAGGGGGCGCGGAATGAGCAGTTCTTC. The encoded protein is CASSFQGARNEQFF.

This rearrangement joins TRBV29-1 to TRBJ1-1; D gene uncertain. Germline V gene sequence: CDR1 SQVTM, CDR2 ANQGSEA. The CDR3 totals 12 residues. The V end lost 4 bases, the J end lost 5 bases, and 11 bases lay between the germline ends. DNA for the CDR3: TGCAGCGTTGCAAGGAGTGGGACTGAAGCTTTCTTT. Protein sequence: CSVARSGTEAFF.

The V and J genes are TRBV2 and TRBJ2-5, with D maybe TRBD1 (5 bases). Germline lookup yields CDR1 SNHLY and CDR2 FYNNEI. The CDR3 consists of 14 residues. V was trimmed by 9 bases and J by 2 bases, leaving 16 bases between them. For the CDR3, the DNA is TGTGCCAGTTTTTCTCGACAGACTCAAGAGACCCAGTACTTC. Translation: CASFSRQTQETQYF.

This clonotype was picked up a small number of times. The genes are TRBV19 and TRBJ2-7; D is undetermined. V lost 2 bases, J lost 3 bases, and 8 bases lay in between. The CDR3 has 13 amino acids. Germline lookup yields CDR1 LNHDA and CDR2 SQIVND (reference sequence). The CDR3 DNA sequence: TGTGCCAGTAGTATATCCCGCAGCTACGAGCAGTACTTC. It codes for CASSISRSYEQYF.

The V and J genes are TRBV12-5 and TRBJ2-1; D is perhaps TRBD2 (5 bases). The ends were cut back, 1 base at V and 7 bases at J, with 8 bases in the middle. Germline V gene lookup returns CDR1 LGHNT and CDR2 FRNRAP. This CDR3 has 13 amino acids. As DNA, the CDR3 is TGTGCTAGTGGTTTGGCCCTAGCTAATGAGCAGTTCTTC. Its protein product is CASGLALANEQFF.

Comment on this clonotype: The junction shows a germline mismatch at one end, possibly a read error. This chain connects TRBV7-9 to TRBJ1-5; perhaps TRBD1 as D (5 bases). Germline V gene data show CDR1 as SEHNR and CDR2 as FQNEAQ (reference sequence). The CDR3 spans 14 residues. The chain's CDR3 is CASSPGGVNKPQHF. DNA for the CDR3: TGTGCCAGCAGCCCCGGGGGGGTCAATAAGCCCCAGCATTTT.

CDR3 bases: TGTGCCAGCAGCATCCTGGGGGATACGCAGTATTTT. The encoded protein is CASSILGDTQYF. This sequence joins TRBV7-9 and TRBJ2-3; no firm D call. With 5 bases removed from V and 6 bases from J, the gap between germline ends came to 9 bases. Per the germline V gene, CDR1 is SEHNR and CDR2 is FQNEAQ (reference sequence). The CDR3 has 12 residues.

This clonotype has only a few counts. The chain couples TRBV5-1 to TRBJ2-3; 8 bases are shared with TRBD1. The length of the CDR3 is 15 residues. J was trimmed by 3 bases and V by 4 bases; bases with no gene match: 7. Germline-derived CDR1 and CDR2 are SGHRS and YFSETQ. CDR3 loop: CASSRRTGQTDTQYF. The DNA of the CDR3 is TGCGCCAGCAGCCGACGGACAGGGCAAACAGATACGCAGTATTTT.

J is TRBJ2-1 and V is TRBV9, with 15 bases lining up with TRBD2. CDR1 and CDR2 (germline): SGDLS, YYNGEE. There are 16 residues in the CDR3. The ends lost 1 base at V and 10 bases at J; junction bases unmatched: 6. In DNA form, the CDR3 reads TGTGCCAGCAGCGTACAATCAGGACTAGCGGGAGGGGAGCAGTTCTTC. Translated: CASSVQSGLAGGEQFF.

This clonotype was detected a few times. The chain combines TRBV19 with TRBJ2-1; D gene unclear. The V gene lost 9 bases and the J gene lost 7 bases, with 13 bases spanning the gap. Germline values: CDR1 LNHDA, CDR2 SQIVND (reference sequence). The CDR3 is made up of 12 amino acids. Written as DNA, the CDR3 is TGTGCCAGCCTAAGACGGCGGAATGAGCAGTTCTTC. It specifies CASLRRRNEQFF. The entire variable domain, with the rest obtained from reference TRBV19 and TRBJ2-1, is as follows: DGGITQSPKYLFRKEGQNVTLSCEQNLNHDAMYWYRQDPGQGLRLIYYSQIVNDFQKGDIAEGYSVSREKKESFPLTVTSAQKNPTAFYLCASLRRRNEQFFGPGTRLTVL.

The V call is TRBV6-1, the J call TRBJ2-5; D call uncertain. V lost 6 bases and J 1 base, leaving 6 bases between the germline ends. In germline, CDR1 is MNHNS, CDR2 SASEGT. The CDR3 loop spans 12 amino acids. The CDR3 sequence: CASSIRQETQYF. CDR3 DNA sequence: TGTGCCAGCAGCATCCGCCAAGAGACCCAGTACTTC.

This clonotype was seen more than once but under ten times. V usage is TRBV4-1 and J usage is TRBJ1-5; 8 nucleotides agree with TRBD1. Trimming removed 0 bases from V and 6 bases from J; junction bases left unmatched: 4. Germline-derived CDR1 and CDR2 are MGHRA and YSYEKL. The CDR3 consists of 15 residues. CDR3 in DNA: TGCGCCAGCAGCCAAGATTCAGGGGGCGGTCAGCCCCAGCATTTT. Translated, it gives CASSQDSGGGQPQHF.

This clonotype was seen a handful of times. V is TRBV9 and J is TRBJ2-5; D is possibly TRBD2 (6 bases). The CDR3 sequence is 15 residues long. V was pared by 1 base and J by 1 base, with 11 bases between. Germline values: CDR1 SGDLS, CDR2 YYNGEE. The CDR3 here is CASSVSTSFQETQYF. CDR3 sequence (DNA): TGTGCCAGCAGCGTATCGACTAGTTTCCAAGAGACCCAGTACTTC.

This clonotype was seen more than once but under ten times. The V gene is TRBV5-1, the J gene TRBJ1-1; 7 bases match TRBD1. Trimming removed 6 bases from V and 5 bases from J; junction bases left unmatched: 13. Per germline, CDR1 SGHRS and CDR2 YFSETQ. This CDR3 contains 15 residues. The CDR3 DNA follows: TGCGCCAGCAAGGCGGACAGGTTGGTGAGAACTGAAGCTTTCTTT. As protein: CASKADRLVRTEAFF.

This clonotype was picked up a small number of times. The chain couples TRBV20-1 to TRBJ2-7; 7 bases are shared with TRBD2. J lost 6 bases, V lost 5 bases, and 10 bases had no gene match. This CDR3 contains 13 residues. Germline CDR1 and CDR2: DFQATT and SNEGSKA (reference sequence). CDR3 protein: CSASLAVASEQYF. CDR3 sequence (DNA): TGCAGTGCTTCTCTAGCGGTCGCGTCCGAGCAGTACTTC.

This clonotype was counted a few times. The gene calls are TRBV19 and TRBJ1-2, with a possible D match to TRBD1 (6 bases). CDR1 is LNHDA, CDR2 SQIVND, per germline (reference sequence). The CDR3 runs to 14 residues. The V end was cut by 10 bases, the J end by 4 bases, with 19 bases between. CDR3 bases: TGTGCCACACAGCCGGGACACGCATCCTATGGCTACACCTTC. It yields the protein CATQPGHASYGYTF.

In DNA form, the CDR3 reads TGCGCCAGCAGCGTCGACATCAATCAGCCCCAGCATTTT. Encoded protein: CASSVDINQPQHF. V usage is TRBV5-1 and J usage is TRBJ1-5; no definite D call. The germline gives CDR1 SGHRS, CDR2 YFSETQ. The CDR3 totals 13 residues. V lost 4 bases, J lost 3 bases, and 8 bases lay in between.

The chain carries TRBV5-1 and TRBJ1-1; 9 positions match TRBD1. The germline gives CDR1 SGHRS, CDR2 YFSETQ. V gave up 4 bases and J gave up 5 bases; unmatched junction bases: 9. This CDR3 comprises 15 residues. The CDR3 here is CASSPDGQGITEAFF. In DNA, the CDR3 is TGCGCCAGCAGCCCAGATGGACAGGGGATAACTGAAGCTTTCTTT.

The chain uses TRBV12-3 or TRBV12-4 and TRBJ1-4; weak D call: TRBD1 (5 bases). This CDR3 is built from 14 residues. V lost 5 bases and J lost 4, with 11 bases in between. CDR3 sequence (DNA): TGTGCCAGCAGTCGACAGCTCTATAATGAAAAACTGTTTTTT. As protein: CASSRQLYNEKLFF.

This clonotype was seen a handful of times. J is TRBJ2-1 and V is TRBV5-1, with D perhaps TRBD2 (6 bases). V lost 4 bases to trimming and J lost 8 bases, with 19 bases between them. The V gene's germline CDR1 is SGHRS and CDR2 YFSETQ. The CDR3 contains 15 residues. The CDR3 DNA sequence: TGCGCCAGCAGCCTTAGCGGAAAAAGGAGCGATGAGCAGTTCTTC. Translation: CASSLSGKRSDEQFF.

This clonotype was counted between two and nine times. This rearrangement joins TRBV18 to TRBJ1-2, with TRBD1 as a possible D gene (6 bases). The CDR3 has 15 residues. V dropped 3 bases and J dropped 0 bases, with 11 bases sitting between them. CDR1 and CDR2 (germline): KGHSH, LQKENI. The CDR3 protein is CASSPRTEPNYGYTF. CDR3 DNA sequence: TGTGCCAGCTCACCCCGGACAGAGCCTAACTATGGCTACACCTTC.